Listed below are T cell receptor beta chains from one sample, sequenced in a study of Graves' ophthalmopathy and Graves' hyperthyroidism. TCRdb reprocessed the multiplex PCR reads with MiXCR, giving one entry per CDR3 protein. The profile shows over a million distinct CDR3 sequences, about 40% of them singletons. Input material: peripheral blood or thyroid tissue (not recorded which). These receptors all stem from an adult man with Graves' hyperthyroidism. Each CDR3 is given with its conserved first and last residue. D genes are given only for firm matches. Expanded clones get a size class; other rows say once, few or many, or leave the size out.

>TRBV9|TRBD1|TRBJ1-4|many
CASSKETGRDEKLFF
TGTGCCAGCAGCAAAGAGACAGGGCGAGATGAAAAACTGTTTTTT
>TRBV12-3/TRBV12-4|NA|TRBJ1-6|few
CASSLPTANSPLHF
TGTGCCAGCAGTTTACCCACAGCTAATTCACCCCTCCACTTT
>TRBV20-1|TRBD1|TRBJ1-2|many
CSATTYGQAAYGYTF
TGCAGTGCTACTACCTACGGACAGGCCGCCTATGGCTACACCTTC
>TRBV6-5|TRBD2|TRBJ2-7|NA
CASSYSNRLAAKYEQYF
TGTGCCAGCAGTTACTCGAATCGTCTAGCGGCCAAGTACGAGCAGTACTTC
>TRBV29-1|NA|TRBJ2-7|NA
CSAKEGPFSYEQYF
TGCAGCGCTAAAGAGGGACCCTTCTCCTACGAGCAGTACTTC
>TRBV2|NA|TRBJ2-5|NA
CASFMGGYQETQYF
TGTGCCAGCTTTATGGGGGGCTACCAAGAGACCCAGTACTTC
>TRBV11-2|TRBD2|TRBJ2-7|NA
CASSLVVAGGTETYEQYF
TGTGCCAGCAGCTTAGTAGTAGCGGGAGGGACAGAGACCTACGAGCAGTACTTC
>TRBV5-1|NA|TRBJ2-7|few
CASSFKQRFGEQYF
TGCGCCAGCAGCTTCAAACAGCGCTTTGGCGAGCAGTACTTC
>TRBV4-3|NA|TRBJ2-5|few
CASSQDGLRGETQYF
TGCGCCAGCAGCCAAGATGGGCTACGAGGGGAGACCCAGTACTTC
>TRBV15|NA|TRBJ2-5|NA
CATQGTMDSARGTQYF
TGTGCCACACAGGGAACGATGGACTCGGCACGGGGGACCCAGTACTTC
>TRBV25-1|TRBD2|TRBJ2-5|few
CASSVTSGAIASQYF
TGTGCCAGCAGTGTTACTAGCGGGGCCATTGCGTCCCAGTACTTC
>TRBV6-5|TRBD2|TRBJ2-5|many
CASSRGVGETQYF
TGTGCCAGCAGTCGGGGGGTTGGAGAGACCCAGTACTTC
>TRBV29-1|TRBD1|TRBJ1-1|NA
CSVVKQGAEAFF
TGCAGCGTTGTAAAACAGGGGGCCGAAGCTTTCTTT
>TRBV6-5|NA|TRBJ1-2|few
CASSYSRPRVNYGYTF
TGTGCCAGCAGTTACTCGAGGCCCAGGGTAAACTATGGCTACACCTTC
>TRBV18|TRBD1|TRBJ2-7|NA
CASSLTGTGAEQYF
TGTGCCAGCTCATTAACCGGGACAGGTGCCGAGCAGTACTTC
>TRBV19|TRBD1|TRBJ2-7|once
CASSFGTGRAYEQYF
TGTGCCAGTAGTTTTGGGACAGGGAGAGCCTACGAGCAGTACTTC
>TRBV25-1|NA|TRBJ2-3|NA
CASSGPLTRADTQYF
TGTGCCAGCAGTGGCCCTCTTACAAGGGCAGATACGCAGTATTTT
>TRBV6-5|NA|TRBJ1-1|many
CASSKTGLMNTEAFF
TGTGCCAGCAGTAAGACAGGACTGATGAACACTGAAGCTTTCTTT
>TRBV9|TRBD2|TRBJ2-5|many
CASSFTSGGNQETQYF
TGTGCCAGCAGCTTCACTAGCGGGGGAAACCAAGAGACCCAGTACTTC
>TRBV7-9|TRBD1|TRBJ1-2|few
CASSFTQGWYTF
TGTGCCAGCAGCTTCACACAGGGGTGGTACACCTTC
>TRBV9|TRBD2|TRBJ2-6|once
CASSVDLAGAVGANVLTF
TGTGCCAGCAGCGTAGATCTAGCGGGGGCCGTCGGGGCCAACGTCCTGACTTTC
>TRBV10-3|TRBD1|TRBJ2-7|many
CAIRSPAGAGGRYEQYF
TGTGCCATCAGGTCCCCCGCCGGGGCAGGGGGAAGGTACGAGCAGTACTTC
>TRBV6-5|NA|TRBJ2-7|NA
CASSSILNTYEQYF
TGTGCCAGCAGTTCGATACTGAATACCTACGAGCAGTACTTC
>TRBV7-8|NA|TRBJ2-7|NA
CASSRAVTSYEQYF
TGTGCCAGCAGCCGAGCGGTCACATCCTACGAGCAGTACTTC
>TRBV7-9|NA|TRBJ2-5|many
CASSVSGEETQYF
TGTGCCAGCAGCGTCAGTGGGGAAGAGACCCAGTACTTC
>TRBV5-5|TRBD1|TRBJ1-2|NA
CASSLDDRAGYTF
TGTGCCAGCAGCTTAGACGACAGGGCTGGCTACACCTTC
>TRBV7-9|NA|TRBJ2-1|NA
CASSFVGNEQFF
TGTGCCAGCAGCTTCGTGGGAAATGAGCAGTTCTTC
>TRBV7-9|TRBD1|TRBJ1-3|many
CASRTGGATGNTIYF
TGTGCCAGCAGGACAGGGGGCGCGACTGGAAACACCATATATTTT
>TRBV12-3/TRBV12-4|NA|TRBJ1-6|many
CASSFGGNNSPLHF
TGTGCCAGCAGTTTCGGGGGAAATAATTCACCCCTCCACTTT